This T cell receptor beta chain was recorded in a study of blood T cell repertoires in COVID-19. Study background: COVID-19 samples from acute and convalescent phases originated in the United States, Italy and Spain. Sample material is recorded as cDNA or gDNA derived from T cells, B-cell-depleted T cells, or PBMCs.

This CDR3 has 14 amino acids. V dropped 8 bases and J dropped 4; count of bases not matched to a gene: 8. Germline V gene sequence: CDR1 MNHNY, CDR2 SVGAGI (reference sequence). Only a few counts were recorded for this clone. Clones were read by immunoSEQ multiplex PCR, and TCRdb kept only the in-frame ones, dropping some. The data contain some 130,000 clones, around 80% of them singletons. The sample consisted of peripheral blood. This TCR was recovered from a man aged 65 to 79 with acute or convalescent COVID-19. The chain combines TRBV6-6 with TRBJ1-3; TRBD1 agrees at 7 bases. CDR3 nucleotides: TGTGCCAGCTTTCAGGGGGACAAAGGAAACACCATATATTTT. Its translation is CASFQGDKGNTIYF.